A single sample gave rise to the 9 T cell receptor beta chains below, sequenced in a study of T cell repertoires in cytomegalovirus infection. TCRdb independently ran MiXCR on the reads; one entry per CDR3 protein. The sample has nearly 700,000 distinct CDR3 sequences, around 32% seen once. No antigen is known for these receptors. This sample comprised cultured PBMCs, obtained from culture after CMV antigen stimulation. Receptors were obtained from a human donor in good health (CMV status not recorded). Some clones in this sample may be carry-over from other donors' samples.

This clonotype was counted a few times. The rearrangement uses TRBV12-5 and TRBJ2-7, with D unresolved. The V gene's germline CDR1 is LGHNT and CDR2 FRNRAP. Trimming cost V 6 bases and J 2 bases, with 8 bases left between them. This CDR3 comprises 12 residues. The CDR3 DNA reads as TGTGCTAGTGGCCCGGGTACCTACGAGCAGTACTTC. Encoded protein: CASGPGTYEQYF.

This sequence joins TRBV7-8 and TRBJ2-2, with 12 positions matching TRBD1. The CDR3 extends over 17 amino acids. CDR1 is SGHVS and CDR2 is FQNEAQ in the germline V gene. V was clipped by 6 bases and J by 7 bases; unmatched bases: 12. CDR3 loop: CASRTEPGQGAIGELFF. CDR3 DNA sequence: TGTGCCAGCAGGACAGAGCCGGGACAGGGGGCTATCGGGGAGCTGTTTTTT.

The chain is built from TRBV10-3 and TRBJ2-5; D remains unclear. Germline values: CDR1 ENHRY, CDR2 SYGVKD. Trimming took off 0 bases at V and 7 bases at J, with 6 bases between the two ends. The CDR3 runs 12 residues. The CDR3 sequence is CAISESAWTQYF. CDR3 nucleotides: TGTGCCATCAGTGAGTCGGCTTGGACCCAGTACTTC.

To note about this clonotype: The junction does not match germline at one end; this may be a read error. The rearrangement links TRBV7-8 to TRBJ1-1; D not certain. The CDR3 is 15 residues long. Looked up from germline, CDR1 is SGHVS and CDR2 is FQNEAQ. The DNA for the CDR3 is TGTGCCAGCAGGTTAGCGAACAGTATGAACACTGAAGCTTTCTTT. Protein sequence: CASRLANSMNTEAFF.

This chain connects TRBV15 to TRBJ1-2, with D perhaps TRBD1 (5 bases). The CDR3 is 14 residues long. V was clipped by 5 bases and J by 8 bases, with 18 bases between them. CDR1 is LNHNV, CDR2 YYDKDF, per germline (reference sequence). CDR3 nucleotide sequence: TGTGCCACCAGCTACGGACTCGGGACGACCGGCTACACCTTC. Translating it yields CATSYGLGTTGYTF. The whole variable domain, filled in from reference TRBV15 and TRBJ1-2, reads DAMVIQNPRYQVTQFGKPVTLSCSQTLNHNVMYWYQQKSSQAPKLLFHYYDKDFNNEADTPDNFQSRRPNTSFCFLDIRSPGLGDTAMYLCATSYGLGTTGYTFGSGTRLTVV.

The chain joins TRBV20-1 to TRBJ1-5, with D tentatively TRBD1 (5 bases). The germline gives CDR1 DFQATT, CDR2 SNEGSKA (reference sequence). The CDR3 has 14 residues. V was clipped by 4 bases and J by 0 bases, with 10 bases between them. The CDR3 sequence: CSATGPYSNQPQHF. CDR3 nucleotide sequence: TGCAGTGCTACGGGACCTTATAGCAATCAGCCCCAGCATTTT.

In nucleotides, the CDR3 is TGTGCCAGCAGCCGAGGGGGGGGACAGGGATTCTACGAGCAGTACTTC. As protein: CASSRGGGQGFYEQYF. The chain joins TRBV12-3 or TRBV12-4 to TRBJ2-7; 9 nucleotides line up with TRBD1. With V trimmed by 6 bases and J by 3 bases, 12 bases remained unmatched. The CDR3 length is 16 residues.

The chain employs TRBV18 and TRBJ1-2; 10 bases agree with TRBD1. With V trimmed by 5 bases and J by 6 bases, 6 bases remained unmatched. CDR1 KGHSH and CDR2 LQKENI come from the germline V gene. There are 14 residues in the CDR3. CDR3 sequence (DNA): TGTGCCAGCTCAGCCGGGACAGGGGCTGATGGCTACACCTTC. It yields the protein CASSAGTGADGYTF.

This clonotype was counted between two and nine times. The V call is TRBV12-5, the J call TRBJ2-4, with 7 bases lining up with TRBD2. Germline loops: CDR1 LGHNT, CDR2 FRNRAP. The CDR3 totals 15 residues. Losses at the gene ends were 6 bases for V and 3 bases for J; bases not matched to a gene: 8. CDR3 region: CASGKTSPGKNIQYF. DNA of the CDR3: TGTGCTAGTGGAAAGACTAGCCCAGGCAAAAACATTCAGTACTTC.